The entry below describes one TCR beta chain. This specimen comes from a study of cytomegalovirus exposure and HLA in healthy donors. The PCR made use of 60 Vbeta and 13 Jbeta primers. Libraries were prepared by immunoSEQ multiplex PCR; TCRdb keeps only in-frame clonotypes and omits some of them. In the table there are approximately 99,000 clones, roughly 73% of which are singletons. Germline CDR1 MNHEY, CDR2 SMNVEV (reference sequence). This CDR3 is 15 amino acids long. V was shortened by 6 bases and J by 5 bases, with 19 bases between the two germline ends. This receptor was taken from a man aged 40-49 years in good health and CMV-seronegative. Input material: PBMCs. This chain connects TRBV27 to TRBJ2-5; D is perhaps TRBD2 (7 bases). CDR3 in amino acids: CASRASWGGSETQYF. The CDR3 DNA reads TGTGCCAGCAGGGCTTCCTGGGGGGGCAGTGAGACCCAGTACTTC.